This T cell receptor (beta chain) was identified during a study of monozygotic twins with inflammatory bowel disease (dated by TCRdb to the late 2010s). About the study as a whole: A total of some 28 monozygotic twin pairs were included in the full study, comprising nine German pairs (four IBD-concordant, five IBD-discordant) and 19 IBD-discordant Danish pairs. Each individual had, on average, about 151 000 unique TCRalpha sequences and 181 000 unique TCRbeta sequences available for analysis. Disease-associated traits were sought mainly through comparisons between IBD patients and their genetically identical healthy co-twins within discordant pairs. Study-wide conclusions, independent of this receptor: Because patients were on differing immunosuppressive treatments, the repertoires may have picked up extra background noise and inter-individual variability. Measured by the inverse Simpson index, TCRbeta repertoire diversity was lower in IBD patients than in their healthy co-twins. Repertoire similarity did not differ between concordant and discordant twins, which could be due to limited statistical power. Distinction between different T cell subtypes could not be achieved in the analysis. Fewer clonotypes were shared with other individuals by IBD patients than by healthy twins, most markedly in patients showing signs of disease activity. No single strong signal or clonotype linked to IBD turned up in the results, so the idea that one exists was not supported.

From the cysteine through the phenylalanine, the CDR3 covers 15 amino acids. The DNA is not on file. The germline V gene gives CDR1 as LGHNA and CDR2 as YSLEER. Library method: 5' RACE. Preparation of each TCR library used 3,500 to 4,500 ng of total RNA. For each sample, cDNA was synthesized in eight separate reactions using SMARTScribe reverse transcriptase. Unique molecular identifiers containing a 6-nucleotide sample barcode were introduced through template switching during cDNA synthesis. Two nested PCRs of about 15 and 9 cycles amplified the TCRalpha and TCRbeta cDNA, and bead purification followed each PCR. Before amplification, the cDNA was both treated with uracil DNA-glycosylase and purified with the QIAquick PCR purification kit. In the second PCR, Illumina TruSeq-compatible adapters and sample-specific barcodes were added. TapeStation and Qubit were used to check library quality and concentration, and about 5 ng of each library was pooled. Sequencing of pooled libraries was carried out on an Illumina HiSeq2500 single-index Rapid Run using 2 x 100 bp reads and custom sequencing primers. On the authors' methods: MiGEC version 1.2.6 was used for UMI-based consensus assembly, which corrected PCR and sequencing errors. V(D)J alignment, clonotype assembly and CDR3 extraction were performed with MiXCR version 2.1.1. Normalisation of gene usage, clonotype sharing and MAIT/NKT TCR abundance was achieved by analysing the top 1000, 10 000 and 20 000 clonotypes per sample. Diversity was computed as the inverse Simpson index with the vegan R package after downsampling to 27 000 UMIs. Statistical testing used paired Mann-Whitney U tests on the discordant twin pairs and applied Benjamini-Hochberg correction for multiple testing. TCRdb reprocessed the reads and assigns one entry to each CDR3 protein sequence, leaving out DNA. These V and J calls originate from TCRdb's pipeline instead of the authors' own analysis. The sample's table covers a few hundred thousand distinct CDR3 sequences. The top ten hold 2.6% of the sample.

A 2.5 ml peripheral blood sample was drawn into PAXgene tubes per donor and stored at -80°C. Without T cell sorting, total RNA was isolated from whole blood using the PAXgene blood miRNA kit on an automated QIAcube. Peripheral blood from monozygotic twin pairs, either concordant or discordant for inflammatory bowel disease, underwent deep TCRalpha and TCRbeta repertoire profiling that used unique molecular barcoding. Smoking habits were recorded for all twin pairs, and each individual was classified as a current, former or never smoker. Comment on this clonotype: Its specific antigen is unknown.

The origin of this receptor is a human donor with ulcerative colitis or Crohn's disease, or a healthy co-twin of an affected twin (not recorded which). Sequenced: blood. This chain joins TRBV4-3 to TRBJ2-7; TCRdb's D call of TRBD1 is untestable without DNA. The CDR3 protein: CASSQLTGGSYEQYF.